This TCR beta chain was sequenced during a study of blood T cell repertoires in COVID-19. The wider study: T cells, B-cell-depleted T cells, or PBMCs provided the cDNA or gDNA that served as material.

Clones were read by immunoSEQ multiplex PCR, and TCRdb kept only the in-frame ones, dropping some. This sample carries some 220,000 clones, 75% to 90% of them seen once, and the ten largest clones take 3% to 4%. With 2 bases removed from V and 7 bases from J, the gap between germline ends came to 9 bases. Germline V gene data show CDR1 as MNHEY and CDR2 as SMNVEV (reference sequence). The CDR3 sequence is 13 residues long. Participants, about 18 to 90 years old, spanned approximately 26 US areas. In assigning cohorts, the study relied on participant-reported clinical history. The chain has TRBV27 and TRBJ1-5, with D unresolved. This clonotype was sampled from a woman under 30 in a cohort exposed to, infected with or recovered from COVID-19 (not recorded which). Sequencing was carried out using PBMCs or T cells enriched from blood (not recorded which). CDR3 protein: CASSLKRGQPQHF. The CDR3 nucleotides are TGTGCCAGCAGTTTAAAACGGGGACAGCCCCAGCATTTT.